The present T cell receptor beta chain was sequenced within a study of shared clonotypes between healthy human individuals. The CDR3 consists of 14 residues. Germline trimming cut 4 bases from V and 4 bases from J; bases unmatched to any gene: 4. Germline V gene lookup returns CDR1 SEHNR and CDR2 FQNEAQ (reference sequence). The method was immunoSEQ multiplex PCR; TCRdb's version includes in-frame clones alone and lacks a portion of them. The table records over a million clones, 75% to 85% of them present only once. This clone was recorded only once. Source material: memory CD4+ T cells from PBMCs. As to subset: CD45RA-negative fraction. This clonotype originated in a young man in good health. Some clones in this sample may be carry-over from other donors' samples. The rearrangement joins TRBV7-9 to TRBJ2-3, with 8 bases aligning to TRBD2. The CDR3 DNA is TGTGCCAGCAGCTCCGGGACTAGTTCAGATACGCAGTATTTT. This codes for CASSSGTSSDTQYF.